Described below is a single T cell receptor beta chain sequence and its context. Its antigen is not identified. Germline CDR1 reads MNHNY; CDR2 reads SVGAGI (reference sequence). The CDR3 loop spans 16 amino acids. The ends lost 0 bases at V and 4 bases at J; junction bases unmatched: 5. This specimen comes from a study of blood T cells in healthy people across ages. Regarding the study as a whole: A roughly linear age-dependent decrease characterized TCR beta diversity per million T cells.

PCR was performed a second time for roughly 7 to 11 cycles using a sample-barcoded 5' primer and a J-beta primer mix. MiXCR was run by TCRdb on the 5' RACE reads, yielding one entry per CDR3 protein. The table has about 1.5 million distinct CDR3 sequences, around 39% seen once. There were healthy Caucasian individuals from Russia, aged roughly 6 to 95, serving as donors. At least 6.5 million PBMCs were isolated per sample. Sequencing was done on a sample of blood. The receptor was isolated from a woman under 30 in good health. The chain is built from TRBV6-6 and TRBJ2-1; the match to TRBD2 covers 8 bases. For the CDR3, the DNA is TGTGCCAGCAGTTACTCCCAGACTAGCGCGTACAATGAGCAGTTCTTC. This gives the protein CASSYSQTSAYNEQFF.